These 32 T cell receptor beta chains came from one sample sequenced in a study of blood T cell repertoires in COVID-19. Clones were sequenced by immunoSEQ multiplex PCR, and TCRdb holds only the in-frame ones, with some missing. This sample has 150,000 to 200,000 clones; around 73% occur once, and the top ten carry around a sixth. Sequencing input: PBMCs or T cells enriched from blood (not recorded which). These receptors were taken from a woman aged 45-65 years who had recovered from COVID-19.

This clone was found once. This sample includes further DNA sequences coding for the same CDR3. The chain carries TRBV7-2 and TRBJ2-5; 8 bases fit TRBD2. The CDR3 is 15 residues long. The J segment lost 4 bases and the V segment lost 0 bases, leaving 4 bases of the junction unmatched. CDR1 SGHTA and CDR2 FQGNSA come from the germline V gene. This CDR3 is CASSLAGLGGETQYF. Here the CDR3 DNA reads TGTGCCAGCAGCTTAGCGGGACTAGGAGGAGAGACCCAGTACTTC.

This clone appeared a few times. The rearrangement joins TRBV10-3 to TRBJ2-7; maybe TRBD2 (5 bases). The germline gives CDR1 ENHRY, CDR2 SYGVKD. This CDR3 spans 11 amino acids. V shed 4 bases and J shed 9 bases, with 10 bases lying between them. This CDR3 is CAISVKEVQYF. The CDR3 coding sequence is TGTGCCATCAGTGTTAAGGAGGTGCAGTACTTC.

The chain is built from TRBV6-4 and TRBJ1-6, with TRBD1 matching 7 bases. From germline, CDR1 is MRHNA and CDR2 SNTAGT. V trimming: 4 bases; J trimming: 8 bases; junction bases outside the gene matches: 5. The CDR3 is 14 residues long. This CDR3 is CASSGGTDYSPLHF. For the CDR3, the DNA is TGTGCCAGCAGTGGCGGGACAGACTATTCACCCCTCCACTTT.

V gene TRBV15 combines with J gene TRBJ1-3, with D hard to call. In germline, CDR1 is LNHNV, CDR2 YYDKDF (reference sequence). Trimming left V 0 bases short and J 10 bases short, with 13 bases between. The CDR3 totals 14 residues. Here the CDR3 DNA reads TGTGCCACCAGCAGAGATGAGGGCAGCAGGACCATATATTTT. Protein product: CATSRDEGSRTIYF.

This chain connects TRBV19 to TRBJ2-2, with TRBD1 matching 8 bases. The germline CDR1 and CDR2 sequences are LNHDA and SQIVND (reference sequence). With 6 bases clipped from V and 4 bases from J, the junction kept 13 bases outside the gene matches. The CDR3 consists of 17 residues. The CDR3 nucleotides read TGTGCCAGTAGACCCCAGGGGGCCCGCCGGGGCACCGGGGAGCTGTTTTTT. Translating gives CASRPQGARRGTGELFF.

DNA of the CDR3: TGTGCCAGCTCACCGGGACAGAAAGAGACCCAGTACTTC. Its protein product is CASSPGQKETQYF. V usage is TRBV18 and J usage is TRBJ2-5, with 7 bases matching TRBD1. V lost 3 bases, J lost 3 bases, and 1 base stayed unmatched. Germline V lookup: CDR1 KGHSH, CDR2 LQKENI. The CDR3 is 13 amino acids.

The table lists this clone with a few counts. The CDR3 DNA is TGTGCCAGTAGTTTTGGACAATACACTGAAGCTTTCTTT. This encodes CASSFGQYTEAFF. The chain joins TRBV19 to TRBJ1-1; D is possibly TRBD1 (5 bases). The germline gives CDR1 LNHDA, CDR2 SQIVND (reference sequence). The CDR3 runs 13 residues. Trimming cost V 5 bases and J 3 bases, with 10 bases left between them.

In DNA, the CDR3 is TGTGCCAGCAGCTTGTCCCGGGACAGGGGGGCGGCCGGGGAGCTGTTTTTT. Amino acids: CASSLSRDRGAAGELFF. The chain employs TRBV7-2 and TRBJ2-2, with 11 bases that match TRBD1. The CDR3 totals 17 residues. CDR1 is SGHTA, CDR2 FQGNSA, per germline. The ends lost 3 bases at V and 6 bases at J; junction bases unmatched: 9.

The rearrangement uses TRBV27 and TRBJ2-2, with D possibly matching TRBD2 (5 bases). CDR1 is MNHEY and CDR2 is SMNVEV in the germline V gene (reference sequence). V lost 6 bases and J 5 bases, leaving 13 bases between the germline ends. This CDR3 has 14 residues. The CDR3 DNA sequence: TGTGCCAGCAGGCATCCCACTAGAACCGGGGAGCTGTTTTTT. Residues: CASRHPTRTGELFF.

The rearrangement joins TRBV5-1 to TRBJ2-5, with TRBD2 matching 13 bases. CDR3 length equals 15 residues. CDR1 SGHRS and CDR2 YFSETQ come from the germline V gene. V dropped 4 bases and J dropped 3; count of bases not matched to a gene: 3. The CDR3 DNA reads as TGCGCCAGCAGCCTAGGACTAGCGGGAGAAGAGACCCAGTACTTC. This sequence encodes CASSLGLAGEETQYF.

This chain connects TRBV30 to TRBJ2-5, with D perhaps TRBD1 (5 bases). V was clipped by 0 bases and J by 4 bases, with 9 bases between them. CDR1 is GTSNPN and CDR2 is SVGIG in the germline V gene (reference sequence). This CDR3 region has 13 residues. CDR3 in amino acids: CAWSVGQGETQYF. CDR3 in DNA: TGTGCCTGGAGTGTAGGCCAGGGAGAGACCCAGTACTTC.

Only a few counts were recorded for this clone. The chain uses TRBV7-2 and TRBJ2-7; tentative D call: TRBD2 (6 bases). The V gene's germline CDR1 is SGHTA and CDR2 FQGNSA. The CDR3 loop spans 14 amino acids. Deletions cut 5 bases from V and 4 bases from J, with 15 bases between. CDR3 sequence reads: CASSPGTGEYEQYF. DNA of the CDR3: TGTGCCAGCAGCCCCGGGACGGGAGAATACGAGCAGTACTTC.

The V and J genes are TRBV5-1 and TRBJ2-7, with TRBD2 identical over 7 bases. The ends lost 8 bases at V and 5 bases at J; junction bases unmatched: 22. Germline V gene lookup returns CDR1 SGHRS and CDR2 YFSETQ. This CDR3 has 17 amino acids. The CDR3 here is CARQNPGGGSGWDEQYF. Here the CDR3 DNA reads TGCGCCAGACAAAACCCTGGGGGGGGGTCCGGCTGGGACGAGCAGTACTTC.

The chain links TRBV5-1 to TRBJ2-5, with 8 bases that match TRBD1. There are 15 residues in the CDR3. After removal of 0 bases from V and 4 bases from J, the junction contained 5 bases not matched to a gene. Per germline, CDR1 SGHRS and CDR2 YFSETQ. The CDR3 region has the DNA TGCGCCAGCAGCTTGGCCGAGACAGGGGTAGAGACCCAGTACTTC. Translation gives CASSLAETGVETQYF. The full variable domain, its missing parts supplied by reference TRBV5-1 and TRBJ2-5, is KAGVTQTPRYLIKTRGQQVTLSCSPISGHRSVSWYQQTPGQGLQFLFEYFSETQRNKGNFPGRFSGRQFSNSRSEMNVSTLELGDSALYLCASSLAETGVETQYFGPGTRLLVL.

The V and J genes are TRBV18 and TRBJ1-1, with D maybe TRBD1 (5 bases). Germline CDR1 reads KGHSH; CDR2 reads LQKENI. The CDR3 extends over 16 amino acids. V dropped 3 bases and J dropped 5 bases, with 19 bases sitting between them. The CDR3 protein is CASSPSTRATATEAFF. Written as DNA, the CDR3 is TGTGCCAGCTCACCTAGTACAAGAGCGACAGCAACTGAAGCTTTCTTT.

In its sample, this clone was seen a few times. The V call is TRBV6-4, the J call TRBJ2-1, with unresolved D. V was trimmed by 0 bases and J by 0 bases, leaving 3 bases between them. In germline, CDR1 is MRHNA, CDR2 SNTAGT. CDR3 size: 14 residues. CDR3 coding DNA: TGTGCCAGCAGTGACTCTAACTCCTACAATGAGCAGTTCTTC. Protein: CASSDSNSYNEQFF.

The V call is TRBV7-6, the J call TRBJ2-7; D is possibly TRBD1 (6 bases). Germline V gene sequence: CDR1 SGHVS, CDR2 FNYEAQ. V was shortened by 2 bases and J by 1 base, with 12 bases between the two germline ends. The CDR3 contains 15 residues. CDR3 DNA sequence: TGTGCCAGCAGCTTATTGCAGGGGCGATCCTACGAGCAGTACTTC. This translates into CASSLLQGRSYEQYF.

The chain is built from TRBV30 and TRBJ2-1, with D possibly being TRBD1 (5 bases). Trimming stripped 3 bases from V and 3 bases from J, with 9 bases between. The germline CDR1 and CDR2 sequences are GTSNPN and SVGIG (reference sequence). The CDR3 extends over 13 amino acids. The CDR3 DNA is TGTGCCTGGAGGGGCAGGGTCTACAATGAGCAGTTCTTC. Its protein product is CAWRGRVYNEQFF.

The rearrangement joins TRBV18 to TRBJ2-1; 7 nucleotides agree with TRBD1. Trimming took 3 bases from V and 3 from J; bases not matched to a gene: 5. Germline V CDR1 and CDR2: KGHSH, LQKENI. The CDR3 has 15 amino acids. The CDR3 DNA sequence: TGTGCCAGCTCACCCCGGGACAGAGTCTACAATGAGCAGTTCTTC. Protein: CASSPRDRVYNEQFF.

This clone was recorded once. The rearrangement uses TRBV19 and TRBJ1-5; 9 nucleotides agree with TRBD1. V dropped 7 bases and J dropped 4; count of bases not matched to a gene: 11. This CDR3 has 16 amino acids. Looked up from germline, CDR1 is LNHDA and CDR2 is SQIVND (reference sequence). The CDR3 region has the DNA TGTGCCAGTACCTCACACGGACAGGGGTGGAATCAGCCCCAGCATTTT. Its protein is CASTSHGQGWNQPQHF.

This clone is a singleton in its sample. The chain is built from TRBV9 and TRBJ1-2, with 7 bases lining up with TRBD1. CDR3 size: 13 residues. V shed 3 bases, J shed 8 bases, and the junction held 7 bases outside the gene matches. Germline V gene sequence: CDR1 SGDLS, CDR2 YYNGEE. The CDR3 bases are TGTGCCAGCAGCGCGACAGGGCTGGGGGGCTACACCTTC. Protein sequence: CASSATGLGGYTF.

The rearrangement uses TRBV2 and TRBJ2-2; the match to TRBD1 covers 7 bases. V shed 4 bases, J shed 7 bases, and the junction held 6 bases outside the gene matches. This CDR3 has 14 residues. Germline lookup yields CDR1 SNHLY and CDR2 FYNNEI. CDR3: CASSVNRGGGELFF. In nucleotides, the CDR3 is TGTGCCAGCAGTGTCAACAGGGGCGGCGGGGAGCTGTTTTTT.

The rearrangement joins TRBV7-8 to TRBJ1-1; no clear D. Trimming pared 5 bases from V and 0 bases from J, leaving 13 bases between. The CDR3 has 15 amino acids. In germline, CDR1 is SGHVS, CDR2 FQNEAQ. In DNA, the CDR3 is TGTGCCAGCAGCCAAGACTCTCGGATGAACACTGAAGCTTTCTTT. It is translated as CASSQDSRMNTEAFF.

The chain employs TRBV10-3 and TRBJ2-3; D is uncertain. Trimming removed 2 bases from V and 7 bases from J, with 10 bases in between. The CDR3 is 13 amino acids. Per germline, CDR1 ENHRY and CDR2 SYGVKD. CDR3 in DNA: TGTGCCATCAGTGAGGTCGTTTCTAATACGCAGTATTTT. This gives the protein CAISEVVSNTQYF.

The genes are TRBV20-1 and TRBJ2-7, with 11 positions matching TRBD2. The V and J ends lost 3 bases and 0 bases, in that order; junction bases with no gene match: 7. This CDR3 contains 16 residues. Germline CDR1 is DFQATT and CDR2 is SNEGSKA (reference sequence). CDR3 in DNA: TGCAGTGCTAGTTCACCGGGACTAGCGGCCTCCTACGAGCAGTACTTC. This encodes CSASSPGLAASYEQYF.

The gene calls are TRBV6-5 and TRBJ2-1; TRBD2 might be the D (5 bases). The CDR3 is 13 amino acids. From germline, CDR1 is MNHEY and CDR2 SVGAGI. The germline V and J ends were trimmed by 9 bases and 8 bases, with 17 bases remaining between them. The CDR3 region has the DNA TGTGCCAGTCACAAAACTAGTACCTATGAGCAGTTCTTC. Its protein product is CASHKTSTYEQFF.

The chain combines TRBV19 with TRBJ2-2; a weak D match, TRBD1 (5 bases). CDR1 is LNHDA, CDR2 SQIVND, per germline (reference sequence). Deletions cut 6 bases from V and 6 bases from J, with 14 bases between. The CDR3 has 14 residues. In nucleotides, the CDR3 is TGTGCCAGTAGCCAAAGGGCAGGGTCCGGGGAGCTGTTTTTT. Translation: CASSQRAGSGELFF.

This clone was recorded once. The rearrangement joins TRBV10-3 to TRBJ1-4; tentatively, D is TRBD1 (6 bases). V gave up 6 bases and J gave up 8 bases, with 10 bases separating them. Germline values: CDR1 ENHRY, CDR2 SYGVKD. The CDR3 consists of 12 residues. CDR3 amino acids: CAIRNTGEKLFF. In nucleotides, the CDR3 is TGTGCCATCAGGAACACAGGGGAAAAACTGTTTTTT.

This clone was seen a single time. V is TRBV12-3 or TRBV12-4 and J is TRBJ2-7; no definite D call. Trimming took 3 bases from V and 3 from J, leaving 9 bases between them. This CDR3 comprises 13 residues. The CDR3 DNA reads as TGTGCCAGCAGTTTTGGCACACACTACGAGCAGTACTTC. Amino acid sequence: CASSFGTHYEQYF.

The rearrangement joins TRBV27 to TRBJ2-6; D not certain. Germline V CDR1 and CDR2: MNHEY, SMNVEV (reference sequence). V lost 3 bases and J lost 4, with 7 bases in between. This CDR3 spans 14 amino acids. CDR3 protein: CASSFWAGANVLTF. DNA of the CDR3: TGTGCCAGCAGTTTCTGGGCCGGGGCCAACGTCCTGACTTTC.

V gene TRBV29-1 combines with J gene TRBJ2-3, with D possibly matching TRBD2 (6 bases). CDR1 is SQVTM, CDR2 ANQGSEA, per germline. There are 13 residues in the CDR3. Trimming took off 6 bases at V and 2 bases at J, with 12 bases between the two ends. Here the CDR3 DNA reads TGCAGCGTGGAGACTAGAAACACAGATACGCAGTATTTT. It encodes CSVETRNTDTQYF.

The chain has TRBV5-1 and TRBJ2-5; 9 bases are a match to TRBD2. The V gene end was trimmed by 0 bases and the J gene end by 5 bases; junction bases not matched to a gene: 8. Germline CDR1 reads SGHRS; CDR2 reads YFSETQ. This CDR3 contains 16 residues. Here the CDR3 DNA reads TGCGCCAGCAGCTTGGTCGGCGGGAGGGCCGGGGAGACCCAGTACTTC. Residues: CASSLVGGRAGETQYF.